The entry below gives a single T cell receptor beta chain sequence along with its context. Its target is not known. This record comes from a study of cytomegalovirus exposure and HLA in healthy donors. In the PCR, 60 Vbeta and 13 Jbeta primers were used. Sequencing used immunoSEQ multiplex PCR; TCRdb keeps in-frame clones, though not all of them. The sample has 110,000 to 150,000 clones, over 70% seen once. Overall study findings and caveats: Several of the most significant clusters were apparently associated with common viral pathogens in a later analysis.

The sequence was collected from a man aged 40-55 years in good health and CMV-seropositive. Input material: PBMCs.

The DNA for the CDR3 is TGTGCCAGCAGCCGACCCCGCGGGGGGGAAAACAATGAGCAGTTCTTC. Protein sequence: CASSRPRGGENNEQFF. The gene calls are TRBV7-2 and TRBJ2-1; TRBD2 matches at 9 bases. The V gene end was trimmed by 5 bases and the J gene end by 5 bases; junction bases not matched to a gene: 10. The CDR3 sequence is 16 residues long. Germline values: CDR1 SGHTA, CDR2 FQGNSA.